The 9 T cell receptor beta chains below come from one sample, sequenced in a study of regulatory T cells in long-lasting Graves disease. This sample's time point: persistent/refractory GD, antithyroid drugs over 5 years with positive TRAb. Researchers made the TCR library from RNA that was extracted from PBMCs. Construction of the TCR beta libraries employed iRepertoire HTBI primers in conjunction with Arm-PCR of CDR3 regions. TCRdb fed the multiplex PCR reads into MiXCR, producing one record per CDR3 protein. The sample has 360,000 or so distinct CDR3 sequences, less than 30% seen once. The sample consisted of peripheral blood mononuclear cells (PBMCs), taken when the disease was refractory, from a patient treated with antithyroid drugs. These receptor sequences come from a woman aged 40 to 50 with Graves disease.

This clonotype was seen a handful of times. This chain uses TRBV27 with TRBJ2-7, with D perhaps matching TRBD2 (5 bases). Germline CDR1 reads MNHEY; CDR2 reads SMNVEV (reference sequence). V was shortened by 5 bases and J by 4 bases, with 12 bases between the two germline ends. This CDR3 spans 13 amino acids. CDR3: CASSKGLSYEQYF. In nucleotides, the CDR3 is TGTGCCAGCAGTAAAGGACTCTCATACGAGCAGTACTTC.

The chain couples TRBV28 to TRBJ1-5, with D possibly matching TRBD1 (5 bases). Trimming took off 5 bases at V and 3 bases at J, with 17 bases between the two ends. Germline V gene lookup returns CDR1 MDHEN and CDR2 SYDVKM. The CDR3 runs to 16 residues. CDR3 in amino acids: CASSPGGGGPNQPQHF. The DNA for the CDR3 is TGTGCCAGCAGTCCCGGCGGGGGGGGTCCCAATCAGCCCCAGCATTTT.

This clonotype has at least ten counts. The chain joins TRBV24-1 to TRBJ2-5, with D hard to call. V lost 5 bases and J 2 bases, leaving 8 bases between the germline ends. The CDR3 sequence is 13 residues long. In germline, CDR1 is KGHDR, CDR2 SFDVKD. CDR3 sequence: CATSGMQQETQYF. The CDR3 DNA reads as TGTGCCACCAGTGGAATGCAACAAGAGACCCAGTACTTC.

This clonotype was recorded many times. This rearrangement joins TRBV2 to TRBJ1-1; D gene unclear. Trimming removed 6 bases at V and 3 bases at J, with 8 bases between. The CDR3 consists of 12 residues. Per the germline V gene, CDR1 is SNHLY and CDR2 is FYNNEI. The CDR3 DNA sequence: TGTGCCAGCAGGTCAGATTACACTGAAGCTTTCTTT. Translated: CASRSDYTEAFF. Full variable domain (missing parts from reference TRBV2 and TRBJ1-1): EPEVTQTPSHQVTQMGQEVILRCVPISNHLYFYWYRQILGQKVEFLVSFYNNEISEKSEIFDDQFSVERPDGSNFTLKIRSTKLEDSAMYFCASRSDYTEAFFGQGTRLTVV.

This clonotype was seen repeatedly, ten times or more. The chain carries TRBV20-1 and TRBJ1-5, with D tentatively TRBD1 (5 bases). Trimming took off 3 bases at V and 4 bases at J, with 10 bases between the two ends. The CDR3 contains 13 residues. Germline CDR1 is DFQATT and CDR2 is SNEGSKA (reference sequence). The CDR3 nucleotides read TGCAGTGCTAGCGGGGGAAGGAATCAGCCCCAGCATTTT. Translating gives CSASGGRNQPQHF.

The rearrangement links TRBV7-2 to TRBJ2-3, with no clear D. The ends were cut back, 1 base at V and 4 bases at J, with 6 bases in the middle. The CDR3 runs 13 residues. The germline V gene has CDR1 SGHTA and CDR2 FQGNSA. Here the CDR3 reads CASSLGGADTQYF. DNA of the CDR3: TGTGCCAGCAGCTTAGGTGGTGCAGATACGCAGTATTTT.

This sequence joins TRBV6-4 and TRBJ1-2; D ambiguous. Trimming shortened V by 9 bases and J by 3 bases, and 11 bases separated the two germline ends. This CDR3 has 12 residues. Per the germline V gene, CDR1 is MRHNA and CDR2 is SNTAGT. In nucleotides, the CDR3 is TGTGCCAGTCAGGTGGATGACTATGGCTACACCTTC. This codes for CASQVDDYGYTF.

This clonotype has only a few counts. V is TRBV5-5 and J is TRBJ2-7; TRBD2 agrees at 9 bases. The V gene's germline CDR1 is SGHKS and CDR2 YYEKEE (reference sequence). The CDR3 is 15 residues long. V was clipped by 3 bases and J by 4 bases; unmatched bases: 8. The CDR3 here is CASSSVAGVSYEQYF. CDR3 coding DNA: TGTGCCAGCAGCTCTGTAGCGGGAGTCTCGTACGAGCAGTACTTC.

The V gene is TRBV28, the J gene TRBJ1-2, with 7 bases that match TRBD1. V lost 6 bases and J lost 3; bases outside the gene matches: 13. Germline values: CDR1 MDHEN, CDR2 SYDVKM. This CDR3 is built from 16 residues. CDR3 sequence (DNA): TGTGCCAGCAGCACCACTACCCTGCAGGGGGACTATGGCTACACCTTC. It translates to CASSTTTLQGDYGYTF.